This TCR beta chain is from a study of neurological immune-mediated disorders. The wider study: The 35 or so multiple sclerosis patients comprised some 30 relapsing-remitting and 3 secondary progressive cases.

The starting material, 2 million PBMCs stored at -80 C, gave rise to the unsorted libraries. This CDR3 comprises 14 residues. The germline gives CDR1 DFQATT, CDR2 SNEGSKA (reference sequence). Trimming removed 1 base at V and 6 bases at J, with 15 bases between. TCRdb re-called the 5' RACE reads through MiXCR, storing one row per CDR3 protein. Found here are about 55,000 distinct CDR3 sequences, less than 4.5% of them singletons; the top ten hold 1.5% to 2%. Concerning this clonotype: The target antigen is unknown. Given a much more abundant clone one base away, this may be a read error.

Overall study findings and caveats: The level of TCR clonal expansion was highest in patients with HTLV-1-associated myelopathy and lowest in multiple sclerosis, where it fell below the level seen in healthy controls. According to phylogenetic grouping, one related-CDR3 cluster, a possible signature, contained the repertoires of 18 of 34 multiple sclerosis patients.

The clonotype was recovered from a man aged 25-45 years with multiple sclerosis. What was sequenced was PBMCs. This sequence joins TRBV20-1 and TRBJ1-1; D is unclear. For the CDR3, the DNA is TGCAGTGCTAGAGTCGGGGAAGGTTGGGCTGAAGCTTTCTTT. As protein: CSARVGEGWAEAFF.